This T cell receptor beta chain was obtained from a study of blood T cell repertoires in COVID-19. Profiled with immunoSEQ multiplex PCR; TCRdb holds only in-frame clones, not every one. Among approximately 240,000 clones listed, approximately 91% were seen once. The sample comprised peripheral blood. This TCR derives from a man aged 30 to 45 with COVID-19, enrolled during active disease.

CDR3 in amino acids: CASSLDQGGTEAFF. CDR3 DNA: TGTGCCAGCAGCTTAGACCAGGGGGGCACTGAAGCTTTCTTT. The V gene is TRBV11-2, the J gene TRBJ1-1, with TRBD1 identical over 7 bases. Germline-derived CDR1 and CDR2 are SGHAT and FQNNGV. The CDR3 consists of 14 residues. The ends lost 0 bases at V and 4 bases at J; junction bases unmatched: 2.